One sample yielded the 31 T cell receptor beta chains listed below, sequenced in a study of response to subunit inactivated influenza vaccine. TCRdb analysed the RT-PCR reads with MiXCR anew, one entry per CDR3 protein. The sample shows over 400,000 distinct CDR3 sequences, approximately 11% of them seen only once. Here the sequenced sample was PBMCs from blood, taken more than 35 days after vaccination. The receptors were gathered from a man aged 45-60 years who received an inactivated influenza vaccine.

This clonotype was counted many times. The chain employs TRBV20-1 and TRBJ1-2, with unresolved D. Germline V lookup: CDR1 DFQATT, CDR2 SNEGSKA (reference sequence). The V end was cut by 6 bases, the J end by 7 bases, with 18 bases between. The CDR3 is 13 amino acids. The CDR3 sequence: CSAQTDGSGGYTF. The DNA for the CDR3 is TGCAGTGCCCAAACGGACGGGAGCGGTGGCTACACCTTC.

V is TRBV10-3 and J is TRBJ1-2; D is perhaps TRBD1 (5 bases). CDR1 and CDR2 from the germline V gene are ENHRY and SYGVKD. Trimming cost V 3 bases and J 5 bases, with 13 bases left between them. CDR3 length: 14 amino acids. The CDR3 DNA reads TGTGCCATCAGTGACGCAGGGAAAGGGTATGGCTACACCTTC. Its translation: CAISDAGKGYGYTF.

The chain couples TRBV7-9 to TRBJ2-7; 7 nucleotides line up with TRBD2. The trim removed 1 base at V and 6 bases at J, leaving 9 bases unmatched. The CDR3 covers 15 residues. Per the germline V gene, CDR1 is SEHNR and CDR2 is FQNEAQ (reference sequence). The CDR3 DNA sequence: TGTGCCAGCAGCTTAGGGACTAGTGAACTTACCGAGCAGTACTTC. This gives the protein CASSLGTSELTEQYF. The variable domain in full, completed from reference TRBV7-9 and TRBJ2-7, reads DTGVSQNPRHKITKRGQNVTFRCDPISEHNRLYWYRQTLGQGPEFLTYFQNEAQLEKSRLLSDRFSAERPKGSFSTLEIQRTEQGDSAMYLCASSLGTSELTEQYFGPGTRLTVT.

This clonotype showed up many times. V gene TRBV5-1 combines with J gene TRBJ2-1, with 11 bases lining up with TRBD2. The V gene's germline CDR1 is SGHRS and CDR2 YFSETQ. Losses at the gene ends were 5 bases for V and 0 bases for J; bases not matched to a gene: 10. The length of the CDR3 is 18 residues. This CDR3 is CASRLAGAPRSSYNEQFF. The CDR3 DNA follows: TGCGCCAGCAGACTAGCGGGGGCCCCGAGGAGCTCCTACAATGAGCAGTTCTTC.

This clonotype occurred a few times. CDR3 nucleotide sequence: TGTGCCACCCAACAGGCCTCTGGGGCCAACGTCCTGACTTTC. This sequence encodes CATQQASGANVLTF. This chain joins TRBV27 and TRBJ2-6, with D possibly matching TRBD1 (5 bases). Germline-derived CDR1 and CDR2 are MNHEY and SMNVEV (reference sequence). The V end was cut by 10 bases, the J end by 0 bases, with 10 bases between. CDR3 size: 14 residues.

The chain has TRBV29-1 and TRBJ2-7; the D call may be TRBD1 or TRBD2 (5 bases each). This CDR3 is built from 13 residues. Looked up from germline, CDR1 is SQVTM and CDR2 is ANQGSEA. V was shortened by 5 bases and J by 2 bases, with 13 bases between the two germline ends. The CDR3: CSVKGTETYEQYF. DNA for the CDR3: TGCAGCGTTAAAGGGACGGAGACCTACGAGCAGTACTTC.

The V call is TRBV20-1, the J call TRBJ2-5; no clear D. V was shortened by 0 bases and J by 1 base, with 12 bases between the two germline ends. The CDR3 contains 15 residues. The germline CDR1 and CDR2 sequences are DFQATT and SNEGSKA (reference sequence). CDR3 residues: CSARDQDAVQETQYF. The CDR3, as DNA: TGCAGTGCTAGAGATCAGGACGCCGTCCAAGAGACCCAGTACTTC.

This clonotype was picked up many times. V usage is TRBV15 and J usage is TRBJ1-1, with TRBD1 matching 8 bases. V lost 2 bases to trimming and J lost 3 bases; unmatched junction nucleotides: 5. The germline V gene encodes CDR1 LNHNV and CDR2 YYDKDF (reference sequence). The CDR3 is made up of 15 amino acids. CDR3 residues: CATSRFRGLDTEAFF. DNA for the CDR3: TGTGCCACCAGCAGATTCAGGGGGCTGGACACTGAAGCTTTCTTT.

The sample holds a few counts of this clonotype. The genes are TRBV15 and TRBJ2-3; 10 nucleotides align to TRBD2. V dropped 6 bases and J dropped 2; count of bases not matched to a gene: 5. The CDR3 extends over 15 amino acids. Germline lookup yields CDR1 LNHNV and CDR2 YYDKDF (reference sequence). The CDR3 protein is CATRRGLANTDTQYF. The CDR3 DNA reads TGTGCCACCAGGAGGGGACTAGCGAACACAGATACGCAGTATTTT.

This clonotype was seen a handful of times. The J gene is TRBJ1-5, the V gene TRBV7-2, with no clear D. Germline lookup yields CDR1 SGHTA and CDR2 FQGNSA. There are 15 residues in the CDR3. Deletions cut 1 base from V and 1 base from J, with 8 bases between. For the CDR3, the DNA is TGTGCCAGCAGCTTAGAGTTCAGGAGCAATCAGCCCCAGCATTTT. Protein product: CASSLEFRSNQPQHF.

The table lists this clonotype with many counts. The junction shows a germline mismatch at one end, possibly a read error. V and J are TRBV4-3 and TRBJ1-4; 9 bases fit TRBD1. The CDR3 consists of 14 residues. Germline V gene data show CDR1 as LGHNA and CDR2 as YSLEER. This CDR3 reads CASSQGQGGEKLFF. The DNA for the CDR3 is TGTGCCAGCAGCCAGGGACAGGGTGGCGAAAAACTGTTTTTT.

This clonotype was seen only a few times. This sequence joins TRBV7-9 and TRBJ1-1; TRBD1 agrees at 9 bases. Per the germline V gene, CDR1 is SEHNR and CDR2 is FQNEAQ (reference sequence). The CDR3 runs to 16 residues. V trimming: 4 bases; J trimming: 0 bases; junction bases outside the gene matches: 6. The DNA for the CDR3 is TGTGCCAGCAGCTCCTCGGGACAGGGAATGAACACTGAAGCTTTCTTT. Its translation is CASSSSGQGMNTEAFF.

This clonotype was seen a single time. The V call is TRBV12-3 or TRBV12-4, the J call TRBJ1-1; 8 bases fit TRBD1. This CDR3 region has 13 residues. The junction had 4 bases not matched to a gene; V was cut back by 6 bases and J by 4 bases. In nucleotides, the CDR3 is TGTGCCAGCAGGCTCGGACAGGGCACTGAAGCTTTCTTT. This codes for CASRLGQGTEAFF.

This clonotype came up many times. The chain couples TRBV4-1 to TRBJ2-2; 7 bases line up with TRBD2. Germline-derived CDR1 and CDR2 are MGHRA and YSYEKL. Trimming removed 3 bases from V and 0 bases from J; junction bases left unmatched: 4. CDR3 length equals 16 residues. CDR3 in amino acids: CASSHRTSTNTGELFF. The CDR3 DNA reads as TGCGCCAGCAGCCACCGGACTAGTACGAACACCGGGGAGCTGTTTTTT.

This clonotype was observed a handful of times. The CDR3 here is CASSRDQFVTDTQYF. The CDR3 DNA follows: TGTGCCAGCAGCCGGGACCAATTCGTCACAGATACGCAGTATTTT. The chain uses TRBV5-6 and TRBJ2-3; D possibly uses TRBD1 or TRBD2 (5 bases each). The CDR3 covers 15 residues. Per the germline V gene, CDR1 is SGHDT and CDR2 is YYEEEE. Between the trimmed V and J ends, which lost 4 bases and 2 bases, there was a span of 14 bases.

This clonotype was seen a handful of times. V and J are TRBV20-1 and TRBJ2-7; maybe TRBD2 (5 bases). Germline loops: CDR1 DFQATT, CDR2 SNEGSKA (reference sequence). Trimming took off 0 bases at V and 5 bases at J, with 14 bases between the two ends. CDR3 length equals 14 residues. Here the CDR3 reads CSARDWLASHEQYF. The CDR3 coding sequence is TGCAGTGCTAGAGACTGGCTAGCCAGCCACGAGCAGTACTTC.

The chain combines TRBV5-1 with TRBJ1-4; D gene uncertain. V was cut by 4 bases and J by 0 bases, with 7 bases left in between. The CDR3 extends over 14 amino acids. In germline, CDR1 is SGHRS, CDR2 YFSETQ. The CDR3 spells CASSPEATNEKLFF. CDR3 sequence (DNA): TGCGCCAGCAGCCCAGAAGCAACTAATGAAAAACTGTTTTTT.

This sequence joins TRBV9 and TRBJ1-2; no firm D call. V was shortened by 0 bases and J by 2 bases, with 8 bases between the two germline ends. CDR1 and CDR2 from the germline V gene are SGDLS and YYNGEE. CDR3 length: 14 residues. DNA of the CDR3: TGTGCCAGCAGCGTAGCAGGCAGCAACTATGGCTACACCTTC. Encoded protein: CASSVAGSNYGYTF.

V is TRBV7-9 and J is TRBJ2-1, with 8 bases that match TRBD1. The CDR3 runs to 16 residues. Per the germline V gene, CDR1 is SEHNR and CDR2 is FQNEAQ (reference sequence). Unmatched junction bases numbered 7, after V lost 5 bases and J lost 1 base. The CDR3 is CASSAPGGPSYNEQFF. In DNA, the CDR3 is TGTGCCAGCAGCGCCCCAGGGGGCCCATCCTACAATGAGCAGTTCTTC. Combining the CDR3 with reference TRBV7-9 and TRBJ2-1 gives the whole variable domain DTGVSQNPRHKITKRGQNVTFRCDPISEHNRLYWYRQTLGQGPEFLTYFQNEAQLEKSRLLSDRFSAERPKGSFSTLEIQRTEQGDSAMYLCASSAPGGPSYNEQFFGPGTRLTVL.

This clonotype has more than one count but fewer than ten. This chain connects TRBV12-3 or TRBV12-4 to TRBJ2-2, with 8 bases aligning to TRBD2. The CDR3 runs to 15 residues. V lost 10 bases and J lost 6; bases outside the gene matches: 13. This CDR3 reads CATSPGLGYSGELFF. The DNA for the CDR3 is TGTGCCACCTCCCCGGGACTAGGTTATTCCGGGGAGCTGTTTTTT.

This rearrangement joins TRBV6-1 to TRBJ2-2, with D possibly matching TRBD2 (6 bases). Germline values: CDR1 MNHNS, CDR2 SASEGT. The CDR3 runs 13 residues. Trimming cost V 7 bases and J 5 bases, with 11 bases left between them. The CDR3 coding sequence is TGTGCCAGCAAGGAGGGAGTTACCGGGGAGCTGTTTTTT. This gives the protein CASKEGVTGELFF.

J is TRBJ2-3 and V is TRBV3-1; the D gene is possibly TRBD2 (5 bases). Germline values: CDR1 LGHDT, CDR2 YNNKEL (reference sequence). The CDR3 is 15 residues long. V was shortened by 1 base and J by 0 bases, with 8 bases between the two germline ends. The CDR3 region has the DNA TGTGCCAGCAGCCAAGTGAGCGGAAGCACAGATACGCAGTATTTT. Translated, it gives CASSQVSGSTDTQYF.

The gene calls are TRBV4-2 and TRBJ2-7; 10 nucleotides match TRBD2. The CDR3 extends over 18 amino acids. CDR1 LGHNA and CDR2 YNFKEQ come from the germline V gene. V lost 3 bases, J lost 0 bases, and 11 bases stayed unmatched. CDR3 region: CASSQAPSSGSSSYEQYF. CDR3 in DNA: TGTGCCAGCAGCCAGGCGCCTTCTAGCGGGAGTAGCTCCTACGAGCAGTACTTC.

This clonotype was picked up a small number of times. The gene calls are TRBV7-8 and TRBJ1-1, with D hard to call. Germline loops: CDR1 SGHVS, CDR2 FQNEAQ. This CDR3 spans 14 amino acids. With 4 bases removed from V and 4 bases from J, the gap between germline ends came to 13 bases. Here the CDR3 DNA reads TGTGCCAGCAGCTCTGCGCATACTCTCACTGAAGCTTTCTTT. It specifies CASSSAHTLTEAFF.

The chain links TRBV7-2 to TRBJ2-5; 10 bases align to TRBD2. Germline CDR1 and CDR2: SGHTA and FQGNSA. Trimming at V came to 3 bases and at J to 5 bases, leaving 9 bases not matched to a gene. The CDR3 consists of 16 residues. For the CDR3, the DNA is TGTGCCAGCAGCTTCCAAAGCGGGGGGGCGGTGGAGACCCAGTACTTC. It yields the protein CASSFQSGGAVETQYF. The variable domain in full, completed from reference TRBV7-2 and TRBJ2-5, reads GAGVSQSPSNKVTEKGKDVELRCDPISGHTALYWYRQSLGQGLEFLIYFQGNSAPDKSGLPSDRFSAERTGGSVSTLTIQRTQQEDSAVYLCASSFQSGGAVETQYFGPGTRLLVL.

This clonotype occurred many times. This sequence joins TRBV20-1 and TRBJ2-7; no clear D gene. CDR3 length: 10 residues. Germline V gene sequence: CDR1 DFQATT, CDR2 SNEGSKA (reference sequence). V was trimmed by 6 bases and J by 3 bases, leaving 6 bases between them. The DNA for the CDR3 is TGCAGTGCCAACGACTACGAGCAGTACTTC. The encoded protein is CSANDYEQYF.

The chain uses TRBV7-2 and TRBJ2-7; no clear D. CDR3 length: 13 amino acids. V dropped 2 bases and J dropped 5 bases, with 10 bases sitting between them. Germline assignment: CDR1 SGHTA and CDR2 FQGNSA. The CDR3 sequence is CASSLIGSHEQYF. The CDR3 nucleotides read TGTGCCAGCAGCTTAATAGGGTCCCACGAGCAGTACTTC.

This clonotype turned up a few times. Written as DNA, the CDR3 is TGTGCCAGCAGCCCCCTGGGGCAGGGGTTTTCACCCCTCCACTTT. This encodes CASSPLGQGFSPLHF. The genes are TRBV7-9 and TRBJ1-6; D is perhaps TRBD1 (6 bases). Per germline, CDR1 SEHNR and CDR2 FQNEAQ (reference sequence). Trimming cost V 5 bases and J 9 bases, with 17 bases left between them. The CDR3 sequence is 15 residues long.

The V call is TRBV3-1, the J call TRBJ2-7; 11 nucleotides agree with TRBD1. The CDR3 extends over 15 amino acids. V lost 5 bases and J lost 5; bases outside the gene matches: 8. In germline, CDR1 is LGHDT, CDR2 YNNKEL (reference sequence). This CDR3 reads CASSKRDRGFDEQYF. The CDR3 DNA follows: TGTGCCAGCAGCAAACGGGACAGGGGGTTTGACGAGCAGTACTTC.

The CDR3 reads CSARTADRGPANYGYTF. CDR3 sequence (DNA): TGCAGTGCTAGAACGGCGGACAGGGGGCCTGCTAACTATGGCTACACCTTC. V is TRBV20-1 and J is TRBJ1-2; 11 bases are a match to TRBD1. V lost 2 bases to trimming and J lost 0 bases; unmatched junction nucleotides: 8. Per germline, CDR1 DFQATT and CDR2 SNEGSKA (reference sequence). The CDR3 sequence is 17 residues long.

V usage is TRBV3-1 and J usage is TRBJ2-1; D remains ambiguous. CDR3 length equals 11 residues. The germline V gene encodes CDR1 LGHDT and CDR2 YNNKEL (reference sequence). Trimming took 1 base from V and 12 from J, leaving 7 bases between them. CDR3 protein: CASSQGPGQFF. The CDR3 DNA is TGTGCCAGCAGCCAAGGGCCAGGGCAGTTCTTC.